The clone carrying this T cell receptor (beta chain) appeared many times. This record belongs to a study of blood T cell repertoires in COVID-19. About the research overall: Acute and convalescent COVID-19 specimens originated in the United States, Italy and Spain. Sources were T cells, B-cell-depleted T cells, or PBMCs; the material itself was cDNA or gDNA.

The CDR3 extends over 14 amino acids. CDR1 MDHEN and CDR2 SYDVKM come from the germline V gene. The ends were cut back, 6 bases at V and 7 bases at J, with 19 bases in the middle. Original handling: For nucleated cells, counts were estimated from reference gene primer amplification. Sequenced by immunoSEQ multiplex PCR; TCRdb stores in-frame clones only, minus some. V, J and clone size reflect that table, while D and trimming were determined from the DNA. The sample has about 190,000 clones, 70% to 85% seen once. The sequence was obtained from a man in his fifties or sixties who had recovered from COVID-19. This chain joins TRBV28 and TRBJ2-7; D gene uncertain. Sequenced input: peripheral blood. The CDR3 here is CASRGRLKTREQYF. CDR3 in DNA: TGTGCCAGCAGAGGCCGATTAAAGACGCGGGAGCAGTACTTC. The full variable domain, in which reference TRBV28 and TRBJ2-7 provide the parts outside the CDR3, is DVKVTQSSRYLVKRTGEKVFLECVQDMDHENMFWYRQDPGLGLRLIYFSYDVKMKEKGDIPEGYSVSREKKERFSLILESASTNQTSMYLCASRGRLKTREQYFGPGTRLTVT.